This T cell receptor (beta chain) was identified in a study of post-analysis software for immune sequencing data. This CDR3 is 19 amino acids long. The germline V gene has CDR1 ENHRY and CDR2 SYGVKD. For this clonotype: Its specificity is not known.

Prepared libraries of TCR beta cDNA carried unique molecular identifiers. Using its own MiXCR run on the PCR reads, TCRdb lists one record per CDR3 protein. Altogether hundreds of thousands of distinct CDR3 sequences are present, 55% to 60% being singletons, with the ten largest covering around 11%. Findings and caveats of the study: Relative to controls, patients had about five TRBV segments at higher frequency, with TRBV5-6, TRBV5-1 and TRBV20-1 among these.

The chain uses TRBV10-3 and TRBJ2-5, with 13 bases fitting TRBD2. The assigned J gene may be wrong: the sequence end matches TRBJ2-7 better. The source material was blood. The source is a girl aged 2 to 9 with multiple sclerosis. The CDR3 coding sequence is TGTGCCATCAGTGGTCGTACTAGCGGGAGGGTCTCTGGCCCCTACGAGCAGTACTTC. Translated, it gives CAISGRTSGRVSGPYEQYF.